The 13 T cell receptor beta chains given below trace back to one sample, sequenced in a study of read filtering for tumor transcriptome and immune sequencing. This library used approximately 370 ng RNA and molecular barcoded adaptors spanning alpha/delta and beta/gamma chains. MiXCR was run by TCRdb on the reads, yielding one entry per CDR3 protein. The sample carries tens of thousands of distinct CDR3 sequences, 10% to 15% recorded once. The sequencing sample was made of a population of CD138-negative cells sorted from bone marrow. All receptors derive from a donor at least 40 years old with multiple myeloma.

CDR3 sequence (DNA): TGTGCCAGCAGCCAAGAGACAGCTAACTATGGCTACACCTTC. It encodes CASSQETANYGYTF. This rearrangement joins TRBV14 to TRBJ1-2; D perhaps matches TRBD1 (5 bases). There are 14 residues in the CDR3. V was shortened by 0 bases and J by 0 bases, with 5 bases between the two germline ends. Per germline, CDR1 SGHDN and CDR2 FVKESK.

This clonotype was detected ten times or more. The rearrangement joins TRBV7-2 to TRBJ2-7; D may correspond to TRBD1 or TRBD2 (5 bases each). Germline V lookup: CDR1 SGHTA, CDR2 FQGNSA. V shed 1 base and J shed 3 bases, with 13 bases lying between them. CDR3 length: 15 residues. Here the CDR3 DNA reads TGTGCCAGCAGCTTAGTAGCTGGGACCGGCTACGAGCAGTACTTC. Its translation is CASSLVAGTGYEQYF.

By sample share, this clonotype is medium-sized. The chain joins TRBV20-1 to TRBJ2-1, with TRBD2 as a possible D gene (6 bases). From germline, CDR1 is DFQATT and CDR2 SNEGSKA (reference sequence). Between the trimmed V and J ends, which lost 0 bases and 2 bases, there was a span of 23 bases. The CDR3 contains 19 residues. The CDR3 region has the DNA TGCAGTGCTAGAGATTTAACCCCCAATAGCGGAACCACCTACAATGAGCAGTTCTTC. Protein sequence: CSARDLTPNSGTTYNEQFF.

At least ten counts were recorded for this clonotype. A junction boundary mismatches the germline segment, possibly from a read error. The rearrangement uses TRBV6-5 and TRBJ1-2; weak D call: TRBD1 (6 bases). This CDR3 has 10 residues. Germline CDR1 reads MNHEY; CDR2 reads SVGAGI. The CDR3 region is CASRGGQLVF. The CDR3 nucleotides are TGTGCCAGCAGGGGCGGACAGCTCGTCTTC.

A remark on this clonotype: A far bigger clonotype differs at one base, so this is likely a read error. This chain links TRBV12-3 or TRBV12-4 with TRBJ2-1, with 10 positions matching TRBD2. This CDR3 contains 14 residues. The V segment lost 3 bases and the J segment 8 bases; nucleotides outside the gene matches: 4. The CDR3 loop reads CASSFLLAGDEQFF. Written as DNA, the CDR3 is TGTGCCAGCAGTTTTTTGCTAGCGGGAGATGAGCAGTTCTTC.

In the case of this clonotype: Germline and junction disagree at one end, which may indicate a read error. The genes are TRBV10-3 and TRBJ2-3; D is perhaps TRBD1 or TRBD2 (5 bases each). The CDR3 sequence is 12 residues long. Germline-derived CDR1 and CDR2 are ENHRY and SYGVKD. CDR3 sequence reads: CAVSGTGDTQYF. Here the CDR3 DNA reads TGTGCCGTCAGTGGGACGGGAGATACGCAGTATTTT.

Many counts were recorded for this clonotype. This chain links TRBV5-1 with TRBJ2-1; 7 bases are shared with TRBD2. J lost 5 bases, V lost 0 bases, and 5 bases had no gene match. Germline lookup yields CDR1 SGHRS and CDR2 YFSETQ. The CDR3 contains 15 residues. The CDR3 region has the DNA TGCGCCAGCAGCTTGGATAGCGGGCCCGACAATGAGCAGTTCTTC. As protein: CASSLDSGPDNEQFF. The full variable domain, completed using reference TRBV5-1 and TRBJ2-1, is KAGVTQTPRYLIKTRGQQVTLSCSPISGHRSVSWYQQTPGQGLQFLFEYFSETQRNKGNFPGRFSGRQFSNSRSEMNVSTLELGDSALYLCASSLDSGPDNEQFFGPGTRLTVL.

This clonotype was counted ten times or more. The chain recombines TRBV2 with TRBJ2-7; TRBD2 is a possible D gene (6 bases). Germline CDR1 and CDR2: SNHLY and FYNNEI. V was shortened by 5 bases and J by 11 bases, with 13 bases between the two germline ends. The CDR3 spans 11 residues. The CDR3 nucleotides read TGTGCCAGCAGTACGCGGGACGTAAAGTACTTC. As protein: CASSTRDVKYF.

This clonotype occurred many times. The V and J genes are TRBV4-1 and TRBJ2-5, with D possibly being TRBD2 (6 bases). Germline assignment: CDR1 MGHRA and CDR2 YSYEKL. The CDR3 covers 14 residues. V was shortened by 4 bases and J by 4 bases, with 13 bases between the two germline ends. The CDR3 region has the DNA TGCGCCAGCAGCCGGTACTCGGAGGGAGAGACCCAGTACTTC. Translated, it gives CASSRYSEGETQYF.

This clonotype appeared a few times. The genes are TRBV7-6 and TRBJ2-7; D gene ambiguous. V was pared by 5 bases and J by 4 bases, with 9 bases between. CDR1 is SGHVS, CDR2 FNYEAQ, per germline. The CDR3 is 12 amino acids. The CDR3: CASSRIGYEQYF. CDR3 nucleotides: TGTGCCAGCAGCAGGATAGGATACGAGCAGTACTTC. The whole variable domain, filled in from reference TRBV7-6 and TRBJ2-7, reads GAGVSQSPRYKVTKRGQDVALRCDPISGHVSLYWYRQALGQGPEFLTYFNYEAQQDKSGLPNDRFSAERPEGSISTLTIQRTEQRDSAMYRCASSRIGYEQYFGPGTRLTVT.

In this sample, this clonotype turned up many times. The CDR3 loop reads CASSARQTASNQPQHF. DNA of the CDR3: TGTGCCAGCAGCGCGAGACAGACTGCGAGCAATCAGCCCCAGCATTTT. V usage is TRBV7-8 and J usage is TRBJ1-5; D may be TRBD1 (5 bases). CDR3 length: 16 residues. CDR1 is SGHVS, CDR2 FQNEAQ, per germline. V lost 5 bases and J 1 base, leaving 15 bases between the germline ends.

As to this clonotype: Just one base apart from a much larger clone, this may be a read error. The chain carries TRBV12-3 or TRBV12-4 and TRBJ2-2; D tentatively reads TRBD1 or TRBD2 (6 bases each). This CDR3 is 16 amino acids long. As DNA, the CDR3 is TGTGCCAGCAGCAAGGTCGGGGGCGCTTCTGCCGGGGTGCTGTTTTTT. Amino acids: CASSKVGGASAGVLFF.

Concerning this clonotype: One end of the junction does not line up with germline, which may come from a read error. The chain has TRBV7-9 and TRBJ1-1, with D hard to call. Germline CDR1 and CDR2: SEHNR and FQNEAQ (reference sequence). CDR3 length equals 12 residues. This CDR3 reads CASSLGHTDALF. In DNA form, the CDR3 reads TGTGCCAGCAGCTTAGGACACACTGACGCTCTCTTT.